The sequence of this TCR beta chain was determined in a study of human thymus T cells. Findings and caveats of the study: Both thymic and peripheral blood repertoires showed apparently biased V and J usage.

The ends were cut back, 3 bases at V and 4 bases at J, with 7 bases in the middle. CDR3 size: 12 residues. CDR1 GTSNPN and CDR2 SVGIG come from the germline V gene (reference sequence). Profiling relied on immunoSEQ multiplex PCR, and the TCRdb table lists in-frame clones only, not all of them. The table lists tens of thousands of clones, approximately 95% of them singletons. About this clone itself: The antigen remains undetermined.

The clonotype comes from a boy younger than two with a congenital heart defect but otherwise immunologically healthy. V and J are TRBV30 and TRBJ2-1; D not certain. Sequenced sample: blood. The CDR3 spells CAWRPVYNEQFF. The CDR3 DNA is TGTGCCTGGAGACCGGTGTACAATGAGCAGTTCTTC. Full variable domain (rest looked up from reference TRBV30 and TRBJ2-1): SQTIHQWPATLVQPVGSPLSLECTVEGTSNPNLYWYRQAAGRGLQLLFYSVGIGQISSEVPQNLSASRPQDRQFILSSKKLLLSDSGFYLCAWRPVYNEQFFGPGTRLTVL.